The 30 T cell receptor beta chains reported below all come from one sample, sequenced in a study of cytomegalovirus exposure and HLA in healthy donors. The PCR employed 60 Vbeta primers together with 13 Jbeta primers. Measured with immunoSEQ multiplex PCR; TCRdb has only the in-frame clones, and not every one. The sample shows 120,000 or so clones, 80% of them seen only once. Specimen: PBMCs. The receptors were sampled from a female donor in good health and CMV-seronegative.

This clone was seen just once. The gene calls are TRBV5-8 and TRBJ2-2; TRBD1 is a possible D gene (6 bases). Germline CDR1 is SGHTS and CDR2 is YDEGEE. This CDR3 comprises 14 residues. V lost 6 bases, J lost 3 bases, and 12 bases lay in between. This CDR3 is CASNDRRDTGELFF. The CDR3 DNA follows: TGTGCCAGCAACGACAGGCGTGACACCGGGGAGCTGTTTTTT. Combining the CDR3 with reference TRBV5-8 and TRBJ2-2 gives the whole variable domain EAGVTQSPTHLIKTRGQQATLRCSPISGHTSVYWYQQALGLGLQFLLWYDEGEERNRGNFPPRFSGRQFPNYSSELNVNALELEDSALYLCASNDRRDTGELFFGEGSRLTVL.

The V and J genes are TRBV28 and TRBJ1-2; 7 positions match TRBD1. This CDR3 has 14 amino acids. The germline gives CDR1 MDHEN, CDR2 SYDVKM. The V and J ends lost 5 bases and 3 bases, in that order; junction bases with no gene match: 6. CDR3 loop: CASSKDRDYYGYTF. The CDR3 bases are TGTGCCAGCAGTAAAGACAGGGACTACTATGGCTACACCTTC.

This clone was counted between two and nine times. The CDR3 DNA is TGTGCCAGCAGCCGGAACCCCGGGACTAGCGAAAAAGAGACCCAGTACTTC. Translated, it gives CASSRNPGTSEKETQYF. The gene calls are TRBV4-2 and TRBJ2-5; 10 positions agree with TRBD2. The V segment lost 4 bases and the J segment 3 bases; nucleotides outside the gene matches: 11. Germline V gene lookup returns CDR1 LGHNA and CDR2 YNFKEQ. CDR3 length: 17 residues.

The gene calls are TRBV11-2 and TRBJ2-5; 7 nucleotides agree with TRBD2. Trimming cost V 6 bases and J 2 bases; bases outside gene matches: 9. Germline values: CDR1 SGHAT, CDR2 FQNNGV. The CDR3 spans 15 residues. The CDR3 reads CASSFSGGTQETQYF. CDR3 in DNA: TGTGCCAGCAGTTTCTCCGGGGGGACGCAAGAGACCCAGTACTTC. Complete variable domain (other parts from reference TRBV11-2 and TRBJ2-5): EAGVAQSPRYKIIEKRQSVAFWCNPISGHATLYWYQQILGQGPKLLIQFQNNGVVDDSQLPKDRFSAERLKGVDSTLKIQPAKLEDSAVYLCASSFSGGTQETQYFGPGTRLLVL.

This clone came up a few times. V and J are TRBV27 and TRBJ1-1; 9 positions agree with TRBD1. The CDR3 sequence is 14 residues long. Germline V lookup: CDR1 MNHEY, CDR2 SMNVEV (reference sequence). Trimming removed 6 bases from V and 3 bases from J; junction bases left unmatched: 5. The CDR3 sequence is CASRHTGGYTEAFF. The CDR3 DNA reads as TGTGCCAGCAGACACACAGGGGGCTACACTGAAGCTTTCTTT.

This clone was counted once. For the CDR3, the DNA is TGTGCCAGCAGCGTAGACAACAGCTATGGCTACACCTTC. Translating it yields CASSVDNSYGYTF. The chain is built from TRBV9 and TRBJ1-2; D gene unclear. The CDR3 has 13 residues. Germline CDR1 reads SGDLS; CDR2 reads YYNGEE. With 0 bases removed from V and 4 bases from J, the gap between germline ends came to 7 bases.

The CDR3 DNA reads as TGTGCCAGCTCACCACGGGGCGGGGGCAGCTCCTACAATGAGCAGTTCTTC. Residues: CASSPRGGGSSYNEQFF. The rearrangement links TRBV18 to TRBJ2-1, with D possibly TRBD2 on 7 matching bases. This CDR3 is 17 amino acids long. The germline CDR1 and CDR2 sequences are KGHSH and LQKENI. Trimming cost V 1 base and J 0 bases, with 13 bases left between them.

The chain carries TRBV5-8 and TRBJ2-7; weak D call: TRBD1 (5 bases). CDR1 is SGHTS and CDR2 is YDEGEE in the germline V gene. The CDR3 contains 13 residues. V shed 1 base and J shed 1 base, with 6 bases lying between them. CDR3 loop: CASSLQGSYEQYF. CDR3 coding DNA: TGTGCCAGCAGCTTGCAGGGTTCCTACGAGCAGTACTTC.

This clone is a singleton in its sample. This chain links TRBV19 with TRBJ2-4, with a weak D call TRBD2 (6 bases). The ends were cut back, 3 bases at V and 2 bases at J, with 8 bases in the middle. The CDR3 is 14 amino acids. Germline V gene sequence: CDR1 LNHDA, CDR2 SQIVND (reference sequence). DNA of the CDR3: TGTGCCAGTAGTATGCGGGGATCCAAAAACATTCAGTACTTC. Translating gives CASSMRGSKNIQYF.

This chain links TRBV4-2 with TRBJ1-2, with D unresolved. Trimming shortened V by 1 base and J by 4 bases, and 10 bases separated the two germline ends. The CDR3 has 14 residues. CDR1 is LGHNA and CDR2 is YNFKEQ in the germline V gene. This chain's CDR3 is CASSQGSGIYGYTF. The CDR3 nucleotides read TGTGCCAGCAGCCAAGGGTCGGGGATCTATGGCTACACCTTC.

The chain recombines TRBV2 with TRBJ1-5; TRBD1 agrees at 10 bases. The CDR3 spans 15 residues. Germline V gene sequence: CDR1 SNHLY, CDR2 FYNNEI. Trimming removed 6 bases from V and 2 bases from J; junction bases left unmatched: 4. The CDR3 is CASRGQGGGNQPQHF. The CDR3 DNA reads TGTGCCAGCAGAGGACAGGGGGGTGGCAATCAGCCCCAGCATTTT.

The V gene is TRBV5-6, the J gene TRBJ2-1, with 10 bases identical to TRBD2. Trimming at V came to 0 bases and at J to 6 bases, leaving 6 bases not matched to a gene. The CDR3 is 16 residues long. Per germline, CDR1 SGHDT and CDR2 YYEEEE. CDR3 region: CASSLGLAGVSNEQFF. The CDR3 DNA is TGTGCCAGCAGCTTGGGCCTAGCGGGAGTGAGCAATGAGCAGTTCTTC.

The chain's CDR3 is CASSLEAWTGGGETQYF. DNA for the CDR3: TGTGCCAGCAGCTTAGAGGCGTGGACAGGGGGCGGTGAGACCCAGTACTTC. The chain has TRBV11-2 and TRBJ2-5, with TRBD1 matching 11 bases. This CDR3 has 17 amino acids. CDR1 and CDR2 (germline): SGHAT, FQNNGV. The ends lost 0 bases at V and 5 bases at J; junction bases unmatched: 8.

The chain recombines TRBV28 with TRBJ1-1; maybe TRBD1 (5 bases). V was shortened by 3 bases and J by 0 bases, with 14 bases between the two germline ends. Germline assignment: CDR1 MDHEN and CDR2 SYDVKM. CDR3 length equals 16 residues. The CDR3 bases are TGTGCCAGCAGTTTGGGGGGAAGACTTATGAACACTGAAGCTTTCTTT. It encodes CASSLGGRLMNTEAFF.

The rearrangement joins TRBV18 to TRBJ2-1, with 7 bases aligning to TRBD2. Trimming cost V 8 bases and J 0 bases; bases outside gene matches: 4. The CDR3 extends over 14 amino acids. Germline V gives CDR1 KGHSH, CDR2 LQKENI. The DNA for the CDR3 is TGTGCCAGCATGGGGGGGAGCTCCTACAATGAGCAGTTCTTC. This codes for CASMGGSSYNEQFF.

This clone was detected only once. V usage is TRBV1 and J usage is TRBJ1-5; TRBD1 reflects the table's D call only, with no check against the DNA. TRBV1 is termed a pseudogene. The length of the CDR3 is 17 residues. CDR3 DNA sequence: TGCACCAGCAGCCAAGATGGGACAGCGTTTAGCAATCAGCCCCAGCATTTT. This translates into CTSSQDGTAFSNQPQHF.

The chain couples TRBV7-2 to TRBJ2-1, with TRBD1 matching over 7 bases. Germline CDR1 SGHTA, CDR2 FQGNSA. CDR3 length: 15 amino acids. J was trimmed by 8 bases and V by 4 bases; bases with no gene match: 11. CDR3 DNA: TGTGCCAGCAGCTCCCAAAGGGGGCTATTATATGAGCAGTTCTTC. It is translated as CASSSQRGLLYEQFF.

The chain uses TRBV6-1 and TRBJ2-7; 7 bases fit TRBD1. Losses at the gene ends were 2 bases for V and 4 bases for J; bases not matched to a gene: 14. From germline, CDR1 is MNHNS and CDR2 SASEGT. The CDR3 length is 17 residues. Here the CDR3 reads CASSESMFTDRVYEQYF. DNA of the CDR3: TGTGCCAGCAGTGAATCGATGTTCACAGACAGGGTTTACGAGCAGTACTTC.

The chain links TRBV19 to TRBJ1-3; no definite D call. Germline values: CDR1 LNHDA, CDR2 SQIVND (reference sequence). The CDR3 is 15 amino acids. V was shortened by 4 bases and J by 0 bases, with 10 bases between the two germline ends. CDR3 loop: CASSSGRLSGNTIYF. Written as DNA, the CDR3 is TGTGCCAGTAGTAGTGGCAGGCTCTCTGGAAACACCATATATTTT.

As to this clone: An end of the junction does not agree with germline; a read error may underlie this. The V gene is TRBV5-1, the J gene TRBJ2-7, with 8 bases lining up with TRBD1. The CDR3 sequence is 16 residues long. CDR1 is SGHRS and CDR2 is YFSETQ in the germline V gene. This chain's CDR3 is CASSLEGQASSYGQYF. The CDR3 bases are TGCGCCAGCAGCTTGGAGGGACAGGCCTCCTCCTACGGGCAGTACTTC. Supplemented by reference TRBV5-1 and TRBJ2-7, the full variable domain reads KAGVTQTPRYLIKTRGQQVTLSCSPISGHRSVSWYQQTPGQGLQFLFEYFSETQRNKGNFPGRFSGRQFSNSRSEMNVSTLELGDSALYLCASSLEGQASSYGQYFGPGTRLTVT.

V usage is TRBV11-3 and J usage is TRBJ2-1; 8 bases are shared with TRBD2. Losses at the gene ends were 4 bases for V and 0 bases for J; bases not matched to a gene: 2. CDR1 is SGHNT and CDR2 is YENEEA in the germline V gene. The CDR3 runs 15 residues. The CDR3 region has the DNA TGTGCCAGCAGCTCGGGGGGGAGCTCCTACAATGAGCAGTTCTTC. This sequence encodes CASSSGGSSYNEQFF.

This clone was observed a single time. Relative to the germline gene, one junction end is altered; a read error may explain this. The J gene is TRBJ2-1, the V gene TRBV7-9; D is uncertain. Germline CDR1 and CDR2: SEHNR and FQNEAQ (reference sequence). The CDR3 has 16 residues. CDR3 nucleotides: TGTTCCAGCAGCTTAGTCCCAGGCAGCTCCTACAATGAGCAGTTCTTC. Its translation: CSSSLVPGSSYNEQFF.

V and J are TRBV29-1 and TRBJ2-1, with a tentative D call TRBD1 (8 bases). V was clipped by 5 bases and J by 7 bases, with 30 bases between them. The CDR3 loop spans 18 amino acids. The V gene's germline CDR1 is SQVTM and CDR2 ANQGSEA. CDR3 amino acids: CSVFAARGRTYGGNEQFF. The CDR3 DNA is TGCAGCGTTTTTGCGGCCAGGGGGCGCACGTACGGGGGGAATGAGCAGTTCTTC.

CDR3 residues: CASSPRPSVGAQPQHF. The CDR3 DNA follows: TGTGCCAGCTCACCACGCCCCAGCGTCGGCGCTCAGCCCCAGCATTTT. This chain connects TRBV18 to TRBJ1-5; no reliable D call. The CDR3 spans 16 residues. The germline V gene encodes CDR1 KGHSH and CDR2 LQKENI. Trimming cost V 1 base and J 6 bases, with 16 bases left between them.

The chain has TRBV7-3 and TRBJ2-5; 7 bases agree with TRBD2. The length of the CDR3 is 13 residues. V was pared by 5 bases and J by 2 bases, with 2 bases of the junction left unmatched. The germline V gene has CDR1 SGHTA and CDR2 FQGTGA. This CDR3 reads CASSRSGQETQYF. The CDR3 nucleotides are TGTGCCAGCAGCCGTAGCGGGCAAGAGACCCAGTACTTC.

The rearrangement links TRBV7-2 to TRBJ2-7, with 7 bases lining up with TRBD2. The CDR3 runs to 14 residues. The trim removed 5 bases at V and 5 bases at J, leaving 9 bases unmatched. Germline assignment: CDR1 SGHTA and CDR2 FQGNSA. This CDR3 reads CASSQGRGVHEQYF. The DNA for the CDR3 is TGTGCCAGCAGCCAGGGCCGGGGGGTCCACGAGCAGTACTTC. Supplemented by reference TRBV7-2 and TRBJ2-7, the full variable domain reads GAGVSQSPSNKVTEKGKDVELRCDPISGHTALYWYRQSLGQGLEFLIYFQGNSAPDKSGLPSDRFSAERTGGSVSTLTIQRTQQEDSAVYLCASSQGRGVHEQYFGPGTRLTVT.

V gene TRBV18 combines with J gene TRBJ2-2; D is perhaps TRBD1 (5 bases). V was cut by 3 bases and J by 0 bases, with 11 bases left in between. The CDR3 has 16 amino acids. Germline lookup yields CDR1 KGHSH and CDR2 LQKENI. The CDR3 here is CASSPLDISNTGELFF. The DNA for the CDR3 is TGTGCCAGCTCACCCTTGGACATATCGAACACCGGGGAGCTGTTTTTT.

This chain uses TRBV5-1 with TRBJ2-3; 8 positions match TRBD2. In germline, CDR1 is SGHRS, CDR2 YFSETQ. This CDR3 is built from 16 residues. J was trimmed by 3 bases and V by 5 bases; bases with no gene match: 11. This CDR3 reads CASSAPTSAGTDTQYF. The DNA of the CDR3 is TGCGCCAGCAGTGCTCCGACTAGCGCCGGGACAGATACGCAGTATTTT.

The V call is TRBV15, the J call TRBJ2-1; 9 positions agree with TRBD2. The ends lost 1 base at V and 5 bases at J; junction bases unmatched: 3. The CDR3 sequence is 15 residues long. The germline V gene encodes CDR1 LNHNV and CDR2 YYDKDF (reference sequence). The CDR3, as DNA: TGTGCCACCAGCAGAGTTAGCGGGGGTCACAATGAGCAGTTCTTC. This gives the protein CATSRVSGGHNEQFF.

V is TRBV25-1 and J is TRBJ2-7; D perhaps matches TRBD2 (5 bases). V gave up 2 bases and J gave up 3 bases, with 11 bases separating them. Germline loops: CDR1 MGHDK, CDR2 SYGVNS. The CDR3 runs 14 residues. CDR3 residues: CASSERGSHYEQYF. The CDR3 coding sequence is TGTGCCAGCAGTGAACGAGGGAGTCACTACGAGCAGTACTTC.